One and the same sample provided the 5 T cell receptor beta chains below, sequenced in a study of patients and donors after allogeneic stem cell transplantation. TCRdb re-derived calls from the RT-PCR reads in MiXCR, one entry per CDR3 protein. The table has approximately 150,000 distinct CDR3 sequences, approximately 35% seen once. Source material: blood, either unsorted or a sorted T cell fraction (not recorded which). The source is a human donor who was either an allogeneic HSCT recipient or a stem cell or donor lymphocyte infusion donor (not recorded which). It is not recorded whose cells these are; they may come from a transplant donor.

This clonotype was seen ten or more times. V usage is TRBV5-1 and J usage is TRBJ2-5, with D unresolved. This CDR3 is built from 12 residues. Germline CDR1 and CDR2: SGHRS and YFSETQ. V was clipped by 2 bases and J by 4 bases, with 6 bases between them. CDR3 nucleotide sequence: TGCGCCAGCAGCTTAGATCGAGAGACCCAGTACTTC. Residues: CASSLDRETQYF.

Details on this clonotype: The junction differs from germline at one of its ends, possibly a read error. The chain joins TRBV3-1 to TRBJ2-5; D is unresolved. CDR1 and CDR2 (germline): LGHDT, YNNKEL (reference sequence). The CDR3 has 12 residues. CDR3 DNA sequence: TGTGCCAGCACCCAAAAGCCAGAGACCCAGTACTTC. It codes for CASTQKPETQYF.

This clonotype was recorded only once. The chain carries TRBV18 and TRBJ2-5, with D possibly TRBD2 on 5 matching bases. Germline lookup yields CDR1 KGHSH and CDR2 LQKENI. Trimming took 0 bases from V and 3 from J, leaving 11 bases between them. The CDR3 has 15 amino acids. The CDR3 region has the DNA TGTGCCAGCTCACCACCGCTTGAACTAGAAGAGACCCAGTACTTC. Its translation is CASSPPLELEETQYF.

The chain has TRBV10-3 and TRBJ1-6, with 8 bases aligning to TRBD1. With V trimmed by 4 bases and J by 6 bases, 5 bases remained unmatched. The CDR3 is made up of 15 amino acids. Germline CDR1 reads ENHRY; CDR2 reads SYGVKD. In DNA form, the CDR3 reads TGTGCCATCAGTGGATGGCAGGGGGCTAATTCACCCCTCCACTTT. This gives the protein CAISGWQGANSPLHF.

This clonotype has just a few counts. The chain links TRBV20-1 to TRBJ2-3; D is undetermined. V lost 0 bases, J lost 4 bases, and 8 bases lay in between. The CDR3 covers 13 residues. Germline values: CDR1 DFQATT, CDR2 SNEGSKA (reference sequence). CDR3 DNA sequence: TGCAGTGCTAGAGACCCGCTCCCAGATACGCAGTATTTT. Protein sequence: CSARDPLPDTQYF.